These 22 T cell receptor beta chains were sequenced from one sample in a study of CD8 T cells in Susac syndrome. It was with random hexamers that roughly 0.45 to 1 ug RNA was reverse transcribed. One entry per CDR3 protein results from TCRdb running MiXCR on the immunoSEQ multiplex PCR reads. Here the sample spans 100,000 to 150,000 distinct CDR3 sequences, 93% being singletons. Sequenced material: CD8+ T cells from PBMCs. The receptor source for this set is a human donor with multiple sclerosis.

The genes are TRBV4-1 and TRBJ2-7; TRBD2 is a possible D gene (5 bases). The CDR3 runs to 16 residues. Germline CDR1 MGHRA, CDR2 YSYEKL. V lost 1 base and J 2 bases, leaving 15 bases between the germline ends. The CDR3 spells CASSQVLLVIAYEQYV. The CDR3 DNA sequence: TGCGCCAGCAGCCAAGTTCTACTAGTCATAGCCTACGAGCAGTACGTC.

The J gene is TRBJ1-6, the V gene TRBV2; D remains ambiguous. The germline V and J ends were trimmed by 6 bases and 0 bases, with 9 bases remaining between them. The length of the CDR3 is 15 residues. In germline, CDR1 is SNHLY, CDR2 FYNNEI. The CDR3 loop is CASSPTSSYNSPLHF. CDR3 in DNA: TGTGCCAGCAGCCCGACAAGCTCCTATAATTCACCCCTCCACTTT.

This chain links TRBV20-1 with TRBJ2-5; 7 bases fit TRBD2. There are 14 residues in the CDR3. The junction had 4 bases not matched to a gene; V was cut back by 3 bases and J by 0 bases. CDR1 and CDR2 (germline): DFQATT, SNEGSKA (reference sequence). Written as DNA, the CDR3 is TGCAGTGCTAGGGGAGGGCGATACCAAGAGACCCAGTACTTC. Its translation: CSARGGRYQETQYF.

This clonotype was recorded once. This rearrangement joins TRBV20-1 to TRBJ1-4; weak D call: TRBD1 (5 bases). Trimming cost V 1 base and J 4 bases, with 10 bases left between them. The CDR3 length is 14 residues. The germline gives CDR1 DFQATT, CDR2 SNEGSKA (reference sequence). CDR3 sequence (DNA): TGCAGTGCTAGAGGACAGAGGGATAATGAAAAACTGTTTTTT. Amino acids: CSARGQRDNEKLFF.

The V call is TRBV3-1, the J call TRBJ2-1, with D uncertain. The germline V gene has CDR1 LGHDT and CDR2 YNNKEL (reference sequence). This CDR3 region has 15 residues. V was clipped by 1 base and J by 5 bases, with 12 bases between them. CDR3 amino acids: CASSQGLFRDNEQFF. CDR3 sequence (DNA): TGTGCCAGCAGCCAAGGCCTTTTTAGGGACAATGAGCAGTTCTTC.

The chain couples TRBV29-1 to TRBJ2-7; D is unclear. The CDR3 is 13 residues long. Trimming took 6 bases from V and 0 from J, leaving 12 bases between them. Per germline, CDR1 SQVTM and CDR2 ANQGSEA. The CDR3 spells CSVWTESSYEQYF. CDR3 nucleotides: TGCAGCGTCTGGACCGAGAGCTCCTACGAGCAGTACTTC.

The genes are TRBV20-1 and TRBJ1-2; maybe TRBD1 (5 bases). The CDR3 is 12 residues long. Germline CDR1 and CDR2: DFQATT and SNEGSKA (reference sequence). Trimming cost V 3 bases and J 7 bases, with 12 bases left between them. The CDR3 reads CSARGTELGYTF. CDR3 nucleotide sequence: TGCAGTGCTAGGGGGACGGAGCTTGGCTACACCTTC.

V usage is TRBV5-8 and J usage is TRBJ2-6, with a weak D call TRBD2 (5 bases). Germline lookup yields CDR1 SGHTS and CDR2 YDEGEE. The CDR3 totals 16 residues. The V end lost 4 bases, the J end lost 0 bases, and 11 bases lay between the germline ends. The CDR3 DNA follows: TGTGCCAGCAGCACTTTTGGAGGCTCTGGGGCCAACGTCCTGACTTTC. Its translation: CASSTFGGSGANVLTF.

The CDR3 region is CASSLSSGEVNTEAFF. The CDR3 region has the DNA TGTGCCAGCAGCCTCTCGAGTGGGGAGGTGAACACTGAAGCTTTCTTT. This chain connects TRBV27 to TRBJ1-1; D is uncertain. The CDR3 spans 16 residues. The germline gives CDR1 MNHEY, CDR2 SMNVEV (reference sequence). Trimming left V 6 bases short and J 0 bases short, with 17 bases between.

This clonotype has only one observation. The chain is built from TRBV2 and TRBJ1-5, with D unclear. The CDR3 is made up of 13 amino acids. Looked up from germline, CDR1 is SNHLY and CDR2 is FYNNEI. V was cut by 6 bases and J by 8 bases, with 14 bases left in between. The CDR3 here is CASSEGGREPQHF. CDR3 DNA: TGTGCCAGCAGCGAGGGAGGGAGGGAGCCCCAGCATTTT.

The chain combines TRBV7-6 with TRBJ1-1; D not resolved. CDR1 and CDR2 from the germline V gene are SGHVS and FNYEAQ. V was pared by 4 bases and J by 5 bases, with 20 bases between. This CDR3 has 16 residues. CDR3 nucleotide sequence: TGTGCCAGCAGCTCTAGTACCGCCTCCGGGCCAACTGAAGCTTTCTTT. Its translation: CASSSSTASGPTEAFF.

This clonotype appeared once. The J gene is TRBJ2-3, the V gene TRBV2; D is unclear. The CDR3 length is 13 residues. Germline V gene sequence: CDR1 SNHLY, CDR2 FYNNEI. Trimming cost V 5 bases and J 5 bases, with 11 bases left between them. CDR3 sequence: CASSSDAKDTQYF. DNA for the CDR3: TGTGCCAGCAGTTCGGACGCCAAAGATACGCAGTATTTT.

The chain is built from TRBV14 and TRBJ2-1; D is unclear. The CDR3 has 15 residues. Per germline, CDR1 SGHDN and CDR2 FVKESK. V lost 3 bases to trimming and J lost 3 bases, with 12 bases between them. CDR3 bases: TGTGCCAGCAGCCATCTGGCGGCACTCTACAATGAGCAGTTCTTC. Amino acids: CASSHLAALYNEQFF.

V usage is TRBV7-9 and J usage is TRBJ2-7; D call uncertain. Per germline, CDR1 SEHNR and CDR2 FQNEAQ (reference sequence). The CDR3 has 11 residues. Trimming cost V 5 bases and J 3 bases, with 5 bases left between them. The CDR3: CASSGSYEQYF. Here the CDR3 DNA reads TGTGCCAGCAGCGGTAGCTACGAGCAGTACTTC.

The rearrangement uses TRBV6-6 and TRBJ2-1, with 7 bases fitting TRBD1. Unmatched junction bases numbered 7, after V lost 0 bases and J lost 5 bases. The CDR3 covers 16 residues. Germline V CDR1 and CDR2: MNHNY, SVGAGI (reference sequence). In nucleotides, the CDR3 is TGTGCCAGCAGTTACTCGAGGACAGGTTTAGACAATGAGCAGTTCTTC. This codes for CASSYSRTGLDNEQFF.

The V and J genes are TRBV28 and TRBJ2-5; the D gene is possibly TRBD1 (6 bases). The CDR3 length is 15 residues. The V end lost 5 bases, the J end lost 3 bases, and 16 bases lay between the germline ends. Germline values: CDR1 MDHEN, CDR2 SYDVKM. As DNA, the CDR3 is TGTGCCAGCAGTCCACTCGGGACACCTGAAGAGACCCAGTACTTC. Protein sequence: CASSPLGTPEETQYF. The full variable domain, in which reference TRBV28 and TRBJ2-5 provide the parts outside the CDR3, is DVKVTQSSRYLVKRTGEKVFLECVQDMDHENMFWYRQDPGLGLRLIYFSYDVKMKEKGDIPEGYSVSREKKERFSLILESASTNQTSMYLCASSPLGTPEETQYFGPGTRLLVL.

J is TRBJ1-2 and V is TRBV7-9; D possibly corresponds to TRBD1 (6 bases). The germline V gene encodes CDR1 SEHNR and CDR2 FQNEAQ (reference sequence). The CDR3 has 15 residues. Trimming removed 5 bases at V and 2 bases at J, with 15 bases between. The CDR3 loop is CASSTSGTTNYGYTF. CDR3 in DNA: TGTGCCAGCAGCACATCCGGGACAACCAACTATGGCTACACCTTC.

The V call is TRBV14, the J call TRBJ2-1; weak D call: TRBD2 (5 bases). This CDR3 is 13 amino acids long. CDR1 is SGHDN and CDR2 is FVKESK in the germline V gene. The V end was cut by 3 bases, the J end by 8 bases, with 11 bases between. The CDR3 spells CASSQEDWYEQFF. CDR3 in DNA: TGTGCCAGCAGCCAGGAGGACTGGTATGAGCAGTTCTTC.

This clonotype was seen once. This sequence joins TRBV29-1 and TRBJ2-7, with D possibly TRBD2 on 5 matching bases. From germline, CDR1 is SQVTM and CDR2 ANQGSEA. Trimming removed 3 bases at V and 1 base at J, with 10 bases between. The CDR3 runs to 13 residues. The CDR3 reads CSVEDGESYEQYF. Here the CDR3 DNA reads TGCAGCGTTGAGGACGGGGAGTCCTACGAGCAGTACTTC.

The chain's CDR3 is CASNPVASYNEQFF. The CDR3 DNA sequence: TGTGCCAGCAACCCCGTGGCCTCCTACAATGAGCAGTTCTTC. The chain joins TRBV2 to TRBJ2-1; D remains unclear. Germline V lookup: CDR1 SNHLY, CDR2 FYNNEI. Trimming took off 7 bases at V and 0 bases at J, with 10 bases between the two ends. This CDR3 region has 14 residues.

The chain couples TRBV28 to TRBJ2-5; D not resolved. The CDR3 has 15 amino acids. Deletions cut 1 base from V and 1 base from J, with 10 bases between. Germline V lookup: CDR1 MDHEN, CDR2 SYDVKM. In nucleotides, the CDR3 is TGTGCCAGCAGTTTATTTGTGGCCAGCCAAGAGACCCAGTACTTC. It is translated as CASSLFVASQETQYF.

The chain is built from TRBV19 and TRBJ1-1; a weak D match, TRBD1 (6 bases). This CDR3 is built from 14 residues. Germline V gives CDR1 LNHDA, CDR2 SQIVND (reference sequence). V was cut by 5 bases and J by 4 bases, with 14 bases left in between. CDR3 nucleotide sequence: TGTGCCAGTAGTTTACATAGGGGGGGCACTGAAGCTTTCTTT. Its protein is CASSLHRGGTEAFF.